The rows below give T cell receptor beta chains drawn from one sample of a study of response to subunit inactivated influenza vaccine. TCRdb re-called the RT-PCR reads with MiXCR, one entry per CDR3 protein. The sample has 800,000 or so distinct CDR3 sequences, around 21% seen once. This specimen was PBMCs from blood, taken approximately 5 days after vaccination. The receptors originated from a man between 50 and 59 years old who received an inactivated influenza vaccine. The CDR3 runs from the conserved cysteine through the conserved F or W. D genes are given only for firm matches. Not all rows give a size; the values are once, few, many and, for expanded clones, a class.

V gene	clone size	D gene	J gene	CDR3 DNA	CDR3 protein
TRBV7-8	many	TRBD2	TRBJ2-7	TGTGCCAGCAGCGCGGGACTAGCGGGGGGGCATGAGCAGTACTTC	CASSAGLAGGHEQYF
TRBV12-3/TRBV12-4	many	TRBD1	TRBJ2-7	TGTGCCAGCAGTTCGACCCTGGGACAGGGGGCTTTTTGGGGAACCTACGAGCAGTACTTC	CASSSTLGQGAFWGTYEQYF
TRBV2	.	.	TRBJ2-7	TGTGCCAGCAGTGAGGGGGTCGTAGAGCAGTACTTC	CASSEGVVEQYF
TRBV20-1	.	.	TRBJ2-5	TGCAGTGCAGCGACCGGGACCCTCCAAGAGACCCAGTACTTC	CSAATGTLQETQYF
TRBV24-1	few	.	TRBJ2-3	TGTGCCACCAGTGATGAAACAGGGATAGATACGCAGTATTTT	CATSDETGIDTQYF
TRBV6-6	.	.	TRBJ2-1	TGTGCCAGCAGGGAAAGTGAGCAGTTCTTC	CASRESEQFF
TRBV28	.	.	TRBJ1-1	TGTGCCAGCAGACCCACAGGAGACAACACTGAAGCTTTCTTT	CASRPTGDNTEAFF
TRBV18	few	TRBD1	TRBJ2-5	TGTGCCAGCTCAGACAGGGGGATCCAAGAGACCCAGTACTTC	CASSDRGIQETQYF
TRBV5-1	few	.	TRBJ1-6	TGCGCCAGCAGCTTTTCCGGGCCGAATTCACCCCTCCACTTT	CASSFSGPNSPLHF
TRBV4-3	.	TRBD2	TRBJ2-3	TGCGCCAGCAGCCTGACTAGCGGGGGGGCCTCCAACACAGATACGCAGTATTTT	CASSLTSGGASNTDTQYF